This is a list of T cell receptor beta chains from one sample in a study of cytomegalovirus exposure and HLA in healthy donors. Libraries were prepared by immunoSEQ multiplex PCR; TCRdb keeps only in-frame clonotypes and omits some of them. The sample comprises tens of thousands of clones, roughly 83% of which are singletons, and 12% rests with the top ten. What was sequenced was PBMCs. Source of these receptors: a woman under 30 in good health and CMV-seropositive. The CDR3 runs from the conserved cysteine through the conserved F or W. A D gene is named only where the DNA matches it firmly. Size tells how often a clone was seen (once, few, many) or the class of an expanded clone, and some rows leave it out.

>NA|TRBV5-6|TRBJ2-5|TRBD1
TGTGCCAGCAGCCCGGGGACAGAAGAGACCCAGTACTTC
CASSPGTEETQYF
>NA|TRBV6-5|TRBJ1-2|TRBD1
TGTGCCAGCAGCAACAGGGGATTGGATGGCTACACCTTC
CASSNRGLDGYTF
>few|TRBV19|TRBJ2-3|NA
TGTGCCAGTAGTATCCGTCCCGGGGTGAGCACAGATACGCAGTATTTT
CASSIRPGVSTDTQYF
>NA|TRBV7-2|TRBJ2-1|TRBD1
TGTGCCAGCAGCCGGACAGGGGGCGCCTACAATGAGCAGTTCTTC
CASSRTGGAYNEQFF
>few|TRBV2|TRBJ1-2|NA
TGTGCCAGCAGTGAGATCGAGGGATCGGATGGCTACACCTTC
CASSEIEGSDGYTF
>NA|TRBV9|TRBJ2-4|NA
TGTGCCAGCAGCCCACAATCGGCTAGCAGTATGGCCAAAAACATTCAGTACTTC
CASSPQSASSMAKNIQYF
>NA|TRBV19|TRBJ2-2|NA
TGTGCCAGTAGTATAAGCGAGGGTCGTCCCGGGGAGCTGTTTTTT
CASSISEGRPGELFF
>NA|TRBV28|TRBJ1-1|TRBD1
TGTGCCAGCAGGGAGACAGGGGCTCCCGAAGCTTTCTTT
CASRETGAPEAFF
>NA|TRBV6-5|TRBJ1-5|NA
TGTGCCAGCAGTTACGACAGTCATCAGCCCCAGCATTTT
CASSYDSHQPQHF
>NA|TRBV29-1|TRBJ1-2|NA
TGCAGCGTTGAAGCCGATCTAGCTGGACAGTCTGATGGCTACACCTTC
CSVEADLAGQSDGYTF
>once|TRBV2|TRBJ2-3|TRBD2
TGTGCCAGCAGTTCCCGACTAGCGCCACAAGATACGCAGTATTTT
CASSSRLAPQDTQYF
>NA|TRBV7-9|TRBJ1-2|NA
TGTGCCAGCAGCTACACAGGGCCTAACTATGGCTACACCTTC
CASSYTGPNYGYTF
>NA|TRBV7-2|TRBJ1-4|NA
TGTGCCAGCAGACCTACCGGGACAACTAATGAAAAACTGTTTTTT
CASRPTGTTNEKLFF
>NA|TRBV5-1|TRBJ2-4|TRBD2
TGCGCCAGCAGCCTTGGGGGGGTAGAAGCCAAAAACATTCAGTACTTC
CASSLGGVEAKNIQYF
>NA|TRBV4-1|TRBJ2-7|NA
TGCGCCAGCAGCCAAGAATTGGTAGAGCTCTACTACGAGCAGTACTTC
CASSQELVELYYEQYF